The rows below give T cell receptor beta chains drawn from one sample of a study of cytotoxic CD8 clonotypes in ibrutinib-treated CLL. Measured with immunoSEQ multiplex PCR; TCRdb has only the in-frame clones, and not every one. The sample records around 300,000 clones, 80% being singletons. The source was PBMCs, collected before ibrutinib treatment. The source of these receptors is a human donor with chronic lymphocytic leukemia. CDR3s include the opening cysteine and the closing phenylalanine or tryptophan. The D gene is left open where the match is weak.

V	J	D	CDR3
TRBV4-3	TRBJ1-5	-	CASSQDLGRGSNQPQHF
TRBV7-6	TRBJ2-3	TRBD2	CASSSVAGWADTQYF
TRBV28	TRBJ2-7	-	CASSLRWDTSSYEQYF
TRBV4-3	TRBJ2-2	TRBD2	CASSPQRGGELFF
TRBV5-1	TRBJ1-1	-	CASSQSRVSGTEAFF
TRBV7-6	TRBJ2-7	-	CASSLTSYEQYF
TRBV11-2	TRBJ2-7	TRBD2	CASGTGTSGYEQYF
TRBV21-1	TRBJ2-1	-	CASRKTSGDYNEQFF
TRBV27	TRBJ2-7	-	CASSLSEAGTYYEQYF
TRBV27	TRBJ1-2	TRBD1	CASSPGTNRGYYGYTF
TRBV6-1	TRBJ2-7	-	CASTDNLYEQYF
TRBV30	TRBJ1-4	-	CAWSVGGEKLFF
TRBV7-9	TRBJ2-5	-	CASSLRFAGSETQYF
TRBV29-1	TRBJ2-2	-	CSVAGGTGELFF
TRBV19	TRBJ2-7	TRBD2	CASRPRLAGGPGEQYF
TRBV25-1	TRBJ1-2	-	CASSEYFLQGFYGYTF
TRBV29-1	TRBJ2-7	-	CSVDTGEQYF
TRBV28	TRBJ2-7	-	CASSQPLDPYEQYF
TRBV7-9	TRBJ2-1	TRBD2	CASSLYAGAPNEQFF
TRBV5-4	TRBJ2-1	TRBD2	CASSFRTSGSDEQFF
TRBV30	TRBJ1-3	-	CAWSVGNTIYF
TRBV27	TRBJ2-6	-	CASSPRQLVSGANVLTF
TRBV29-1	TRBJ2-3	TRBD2	CSVVSGGTDTQYF
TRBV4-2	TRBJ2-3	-	CASSQMVGGATDTQYF
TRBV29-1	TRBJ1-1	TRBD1	CSVRPTGDTEAFF
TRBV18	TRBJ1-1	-	CASSPGHLRTEAFF
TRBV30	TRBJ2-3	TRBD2	CAWIPSGISTDTQYF
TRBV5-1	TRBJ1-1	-	CASSLSTASNTEAFF
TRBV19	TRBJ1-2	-	CASSTQGTPNYGYTF
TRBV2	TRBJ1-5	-	CASNKEWANQPQHF
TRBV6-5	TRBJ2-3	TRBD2	CASSYRAGISTDTQYF
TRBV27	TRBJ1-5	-	CASSSRDSNQPQHF
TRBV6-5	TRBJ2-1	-	CASRPPGPLYEQFF
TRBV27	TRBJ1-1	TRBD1	CASMTGGRSTEAFF
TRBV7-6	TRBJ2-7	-	CASSLAYRGEQYF
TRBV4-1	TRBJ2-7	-	CASSQGGRYEQYF
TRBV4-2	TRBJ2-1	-	CASSQNAVSSYNEQFF
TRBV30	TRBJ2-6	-	CAWTFSGANVLTF
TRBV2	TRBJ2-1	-	CAGGGGHSYNEQFF
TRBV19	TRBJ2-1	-	CASKMSNEQFF
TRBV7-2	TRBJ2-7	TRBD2	CASSLGASGIYEQYF